Presented here are 18 T cell receptor beta chains from one specimen sequenced in a study of T cells after yellow fever vaccination. TCRdb re-analysed the 5' RACE reads in MiXCR, keeping a single row per CDR3 protein. Found here are under 700,000 distinct CDR3 sequences, roughly 17% of them singletons; the top ten hold roughly 17%. The source material was PBMCs, sampled 4 to 5 days after the first yellow fever vaccination. All receptors derive from a man younger than 35 who received the YFV17D yellow fever vaccine.

The chain is built from TRBV5-1 and TRBJ1-2; D gene unclear. Trimming took off 4 bases at V and 4 bases at J, with 26 bases between the two ends. CDR3 size: 18 residues. Germline loops: CDR1 SGHRS, CDR2 YFSETQ. CDR3 in DNA: TGCGCCAGCAGCATTACCATTGACAACTATAGTGGAGGCTATGGCTACACCTTC. The encoded protein is CASSITIDNYSGGYGYTF.

This chain uses TRBV10-3 with TRBJ2-7, with 9 bases aligning to TRBD1. The CDR3 covers 15 residues. The J segment lost 3 bases and the V segment lost 3 bases, leaving 6 bases of the junction unmatched. The germline V gene encodes CDR1 ENHRY and CDR2 SYGVKD. CDR3 nucleotides: TGTGCCATCAGTGATAAGGGACAGGGCTACTACGAGCAGTACTTC. It codes for CAISDKGQGYYEQYF.

The chain carries TRBV5-5 and TRBJ2-3; 7 bases map to TRBD1. Looked up from germline, CDR1 is SGHKS and CDR2 is YYEKEE (reference sequence). Trimming at V came to 6 bases and at J to 2 bases, leaving 6 bases not matched to a gene. The CDR3 spans 14 residues. CDR3 region: CASTRDRDTDTQYF. The CDR3 DNA reads as TGTGCCAGCACCCGAGACAGGGACACAGATACGCAGTATTTT. The variable domain in full, with the rest retrieved from reference TRBV5-5 and TRBJ2-3, is DAGVTQSPTHLIKTRGQQVTLRCSPISGHKSVSWYQQVLGQGPQFIFQYYEKEERGRGNFPDRFSARQFPNYSSELNVNALLLGDSALYLCASTRDRDTDTQYFGPGTRLTVL.

The chain links TRBV4-1 to TRBJ2-1, with a tentative D call TRBD2 (5 bases). Germline CDR1 reads MGHRA; CDR2 reads YSYEKL. This CDR3 is 12 amino acids long. V lost 1 base, J lost 8 bases, and 6 bases lay in between. The CDR3 DNA reads as TGCGCCAGCAGCCAAGTTAGCGATGAGCAGTTCTTC. Translating it yields CASSQVSDEQFF.

The V call is TRBV4-3, the J call TRBJ2-3, with TRBD1 matching 9 bases. Germline V CDR1 and CDR2: LGHNA, YSLEER. CDR3 size: 15 residues. Trimming removed 5 bases from V and 1 base from J; junction bases left unmatched: 4. For the CDR3, the DNA is TGCGCCAGCAGCGTCCGGGACAGGGGCACAGATACGCAGTATTTT. Its translation is CASSVRDRGTDTQYF.

A few counts support this clonotype. The chain recombines TRBV4-2 with TRBJ2-5; 7 nucleotides line up with TRBD2. CDR3 length: 14 amino acids. Germline loops: CDR1 LGHNA, CDR2 YNFKEQ. The J segment lost 6 bases and the V segment lost 0 bases, leaving 4 bases of the junction unmatched. CDR3 nucleotides: TGTGCCAGCAGCCAAGAAGCGGGGCTCAAGACCCAGTACTTC. As protein: CASSQEAGLKTQYF.

The chain has TRBV19 and TRBJ2-3; 9 nucleotides match TRBD1. Trimming took 2 bases from V and 7 from J; bases not matched to a gene: 7. Looked up from germline, CDR1 is LNHDA and CDR2 is SQIVND (reference sequence). CDR3 length: 15 residues. The CDR3 nucleotides are TGTGCCAGTAGTATACCGACAGGGGGTCGAAATACGCAGTATTTT. As protein: CASSIPTGGRNTQYF.

The rearrangement joins TRBV6-2 or TRBV6-3 to TRBJ2-3; possible D gene TRBD2, 5 bases. Trimming shortened V by 5 bases and J by 1 base, and 13 bases separated the two germline ends. Germline CDR1 is MNHEY and CDR2 is SVGEGT. The length of the CDR3 is 15 residues. This CDR3 is CASSRRTRGTDTQYF. Here the CDR3 DNA reads TGTGCCAGCAGTCGGAGGACGAGGGGCACAGATACGCAGTATTTT.

This clonotype has a handful of counts. The rearrangement uses TRBV2 and TRBJ1-3; D ambiguous. Per germline, CDR1 SNHLY and CDR2 FYNNEI. CDR3 length equals 13 residues. V lost 8 bases to trimming and J lost 0 bases, with 8 bases between them. The CDR3 here is CASDPGSGNTIYF. DNA for the CDR3: TGTGCCAGCGACCCGGGCTCTGGAAACACCATATATTTT.

The rearrangement links TRBV5-1 to TRBJ1-3; D is unclear. The germline gives CDR1 SGHRS, CDR2 YFSETQ. The V end was cut by 5 bases, the J end by 7 bases, with 13 bases between. This CDR3 is built from 13 residues. The CDR3 protein is CASRTEPVNTIYF. The DNA of the CDR3 is TGCGCCAGCAGGACGGAGCCGGTGAACACCATATATTTT.

The chain joins TRBV6-2 or TRBV6-3 to TRBJ2-7; no clear D. Deletions cut 3 bases from V and 2 bases from J, with 11 bases between. The CDR3 is made up of 14 amino acids. In germline, CDR1 is MNHEY, CDR2 SVGEGT. As DNA, the CDR3 is TGTGCCAGCAGTTATTTGACGGAGACCTACGAGCAGTACTTC. Protein: CASSYLTETYEQYF.

V and J are TRBV20-1 and TRBJ2-7; D may be TRBD2 (5 bases). The germline V and J ends were trimmed by 4 bases and 4 bases, with 20 bases remaining between them. From germline, CDR1 is DFQATT and CDR2 SNEGSKA (reference sequence). The CDR3 is 15 amino acids. Written as DNA, the CDR3 is TGCAGTGCTATCAACCCACTAGTATCGGGGTACGAGCAGTACTTC. It specifies CSAINPLVSGYEQYF.

The chain links TRBV15 to TRBJ1-2, with 7 bases identical to TRBD1. The V segment lost 1 base and the J segment 9 bases; nucleotides outside the gene matches: 11. This CDR3 contains 15 residues. Germline V lookup: CDR1 LNHNV, CDR2 YYDKDF (reference sequence). CDR3 sequence (DNA): TGTGCCACCAGCAGAGCCGCGGGACAGCTCCTACGCTACACCTTC. Encoded protein: CATSRAAGQLLRYTF. Full variable domain (remainder filled in from reference TRBV15 and TRBJ1-2): DAMVIQNPRYQVTQFGKPVTLSCSQTLNHNVMYWYQQKSSQAPKLLFHYYDKDFNNEADTPDNFQSRRPNTSFCFLDIRSPGLGDTAMYLCATSRAAGQLLRYTFGSGTRLTVV.

This clonotype was detected many times. The chain joins TRBV4-3 to TRBJ2-3; D is possibly TRBD2 (5 bases). Germline V CDR1 and CDR2: LGHNA, YSLEER. Trimming removed 3 bases from V and 5 bases from J, with 9 bases in between. The CDR3 length is 13 residues. Here the CDR3 reads CASSHGGIDTQYF. The CDR3 region has the DNA TGCGCCAGCAGCCACGGAGGAATAGATACGCAGTATTTT.

The V gene is TRBV3-1, the J gene TRBJ2-3; D may match TRBD1 or TRBD2 (5 bases each). The CDR3 extends over 15 amino acids. Germline V lookup: CDR1 LGHDT, CDR2 YNNKEL (reference sequence). V was cut by 1 base and J by 0 bases, with 8 bases left in between. CDR3 bases: TGTGCCAGCAGCCAAGGAGGGGCCAGCACAGATACGCAGTATTTT. Encoded protein: CASSQGGASTDTQYF.

This clonotype was detected only a few times. The V call is TRBV5-1, the J call TRBJ2-3, with TRBD1 matching over 9 bases. V was pared by 4 bases and J by 4 bases, with 4 bases of the junction left unmatched. This CDR3 has 14 residues. The germline CDR1 and CDR2 sequences are SGHRS and YFSETQ. CDR3 sequence reads: CASSAWTGADTQYF. The DNA of the CDR3 is TGCGCCAGCAGCGCCTGGACAGGGGCAGATACGCAGTATTTT.

The chain couples TRBV5-1 to TRBJ1-2, with TRBD1 matching over 8 bases. This CDR3 has 13 amino acids. The ends lost 0 bases at V and 8 bases at J; junction bases unmatched: 3. Germline CDR1 and CDR2: SGHRS and YFSETQ. The CDR3 nucleotides read TGCGCCAGCAGCTTGGTGGGACAGGAGGGCTACACCTTC. It yields the protein CASSLVGQEGYTF.

This clonotype turned up a few times. The chain joins TRBV12-3 or TRBV12-4 to TRBJ2-1; 7 bases line up with TRBD1. Unmatched junction bases numbered 12, after V lost 5 bases and J lost 8 bases. This CDR3 region has 15 residues. CDR3: CASSPQGGDVHEQFF. CDR3 DNA: TGTGCCAGCAGTCCCCAAGGGGGCGACGTCCATGAGCAGTTCTTC.